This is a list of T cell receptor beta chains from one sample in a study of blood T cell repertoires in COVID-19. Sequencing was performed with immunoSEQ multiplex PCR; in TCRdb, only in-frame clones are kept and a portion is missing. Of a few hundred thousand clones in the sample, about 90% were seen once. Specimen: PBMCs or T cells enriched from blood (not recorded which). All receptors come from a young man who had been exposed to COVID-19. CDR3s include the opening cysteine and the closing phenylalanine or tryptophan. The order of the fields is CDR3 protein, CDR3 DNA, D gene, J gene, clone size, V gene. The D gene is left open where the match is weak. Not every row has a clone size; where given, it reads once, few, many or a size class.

CASSQGIGAGQETQYF	TGCGCCAGCAGCCAAGGAATTGGGGCAGGGCAAGAGACCCAGTACTTC	NA	TRBJ2-5	NA	TRBV4-1
CANRDRNTGELFF	TGTGCCAACCGGGACAGGAACACCGGGGAGCTGTTTTTT	TRBD1	TRBJ2-2	NA	TRBV6-5
CAWGKLGNQPQHF	TGTGCCTGGGGGAAGCTAGGCAATCAGCCCCAGCATTTT	NA	TRBJ1-5	NA	TRBV30
CASNRGRPNTEAFF	TGTGCCAGCAACCGGGGGAGACCAAACACTGAAGCTTTCTTT	NA	TRBJ1-1	NA	TRBV5-6
CASGLGTGLGQFF	TGTGCTAGTGGTTTGGGTACCGGACTGGGGCAGTTCTTC	NA	TRBJ2-1	NA	TRBV12-5
CASSYLQLDQPQHF	TGTGCCAGCAGTTACTTACAGTTAGATCAGCCCCAGCATTTT	NA	TRBJ1-5	NA	TRBV6-2/TRBV6-3
CASSLTRGNQPQHF	TGTGCCAGCAGCTTAACCAGGGGCAATCAGCCCCAGCATTTT	NA	TRBJ1-5	NA	TRBV7-2
CASNPGGAGQPQHF	TGTGCCAGTAACCCAGGGGGCGCGGGTCAGCCCCAGCATTTT	TRBD1	TRBJ1-5	NA	TRBV19
CASSVRGAGKVEQYF	TGTGCCAGCTCAGTCCGGGGAGCAGGAAAGGTTGAGCAGTACTTC	NA	TRBJ2-7	NA	TRBV18
CASSKSGGDTEAFF	TGTGCCAGCTCAAAGTCGGGTGGCGACACTGAAGCTTTCTTT	NA	TRBJ1-1	once	TRBV18
CASSRVSGGGYNEQFF	TGCGCCAGCAGCCGCGTGAGCGGGGGAGGATACAATGAGCAGTTCTTC	TRBD2	TRBJ2-1	NA	TRBV4-3
CASSLGTGFRGAFF	TGCGCCAGCAGCTTGGGGACAGGGTTCCGTGGAGCTTTCTTT	TRBD1	TRBJ1-1	NA	TRBV5-1
CASRSDRGDGYTF	TGTGCCAGTAGAAGCGACAGGGGAGACGGCTACACCTTC	TRBD1	TRBJ1-2	NA	TRBV19
CASSHTRADTQYF	TGTGCCAGCAGCCATACTAGGGCAGATACGCAGTATTTT	NA	TRBJ2-3	once	TRBV4-2
CASSRVTGELFF	TGTGCCAGCTCCCGGGTCACCGGGGAGCTGTTTTTT	NA	TRBJ2-2	NA	TRBV18
CASSARQDSQPQHF	TGTGCCAGCAGTGCCAGACAGGATTCGCAGCCCCAGCATTTT	NA	TRBJ1-5	NA	TRBV25-1
CASNGQGFYTEAFF	TGTGCCAGTAACGGCCAGGGGTTCTACACTGAAGCTTTCTTT	NA	TRBJ1-1	NA	TRBV19
CASSNQVSTEQYF	TGTGCCAGTAGTAATCAGGTTTCGACCGAGCAGTACTTC	NA	TRBJ2-7	NA	TRBV19
CAWSVYVGGWYGYTF	TGTGCCTGGAGTGTATACGTTGGAGGGTGGTATGGCTACACCTTC	NA	TRBJ1-2	NA	TRBV30
CASSLARGDWEQYF	TGTGCCAGCAGCTTGGCCAGGGGGGATTGGGAGCAGTACTTC	NA	TRBJ2-7	NA	TRBV5-4
CSVILTAEAFF	TGCAGCGTCATACTGACAGCTGAAGCTTTCTTT	NA	TRBJ1-1	NA	TRBV29-1
CARSLGWKGGGQPQHF	TGTGCCAGAAGCTTGGGATGGAAAGGGGGCGGTCAGCCCCAGCATTTT	TRBD1	TRBJ1-5	NA	TRBV5-3
CASSVGTSGVRETQYF	TGTGCCAGCAGCGTCGGGACTAGCGGGGTTAGGGAGACCCAGTACTTC	TRBD2	TRBJ2-5	once	TRBV9
CASSPGGASYGYTF	TGTGCCAGCTCACCAGGCGGGGCTTCCTATGGCTACACCTTC	NA	TRBJ1-2	NA	TRBV18
CASSPPTTVRVTFF	TGTGCCAGCAGCCCCCCTACTACAGTGAGGGTAACTTTCTTT	NA	TRBJ1-1	NA	TRBV6-2/TRBV6-3